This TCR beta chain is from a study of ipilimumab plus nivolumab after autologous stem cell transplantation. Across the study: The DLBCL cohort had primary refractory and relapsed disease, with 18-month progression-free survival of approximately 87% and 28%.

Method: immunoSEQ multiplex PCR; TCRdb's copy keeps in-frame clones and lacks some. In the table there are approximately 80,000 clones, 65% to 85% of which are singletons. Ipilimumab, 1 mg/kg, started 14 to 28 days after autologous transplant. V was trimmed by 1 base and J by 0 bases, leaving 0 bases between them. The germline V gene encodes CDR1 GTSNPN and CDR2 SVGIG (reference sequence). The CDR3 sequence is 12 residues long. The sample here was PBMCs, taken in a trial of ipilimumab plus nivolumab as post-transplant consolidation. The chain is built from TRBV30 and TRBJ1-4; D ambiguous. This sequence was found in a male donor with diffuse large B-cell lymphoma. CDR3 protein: CAWSATNEKLFF. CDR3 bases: TGTGCCTGGAGTGCAACTAATGAAAAACTGTTTTTT.